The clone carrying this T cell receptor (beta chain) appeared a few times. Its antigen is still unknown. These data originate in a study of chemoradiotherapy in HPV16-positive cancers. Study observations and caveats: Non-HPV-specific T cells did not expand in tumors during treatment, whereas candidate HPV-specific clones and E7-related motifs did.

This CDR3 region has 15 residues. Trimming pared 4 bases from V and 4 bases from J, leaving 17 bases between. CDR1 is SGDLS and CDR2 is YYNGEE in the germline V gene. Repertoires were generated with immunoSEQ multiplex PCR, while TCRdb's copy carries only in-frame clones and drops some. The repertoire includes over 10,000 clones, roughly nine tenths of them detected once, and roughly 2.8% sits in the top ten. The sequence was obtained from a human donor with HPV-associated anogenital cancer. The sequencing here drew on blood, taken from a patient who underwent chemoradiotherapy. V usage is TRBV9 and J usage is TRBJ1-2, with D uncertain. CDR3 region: CASSTTHLWGYGYTF. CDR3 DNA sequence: TGTGCCAGCAGCACCACTCATCTCTGGGGCTATGGCTACACCTTC.